This T cell receptor beta chain was captured in a study of post-analysis software for immune sequencing data. Study conclusions and caveats: Controls had lower frequencies than patients of about five TRBV segments, which included TRBV5-6, TRBV5-1 and TRBV20-1. When compared against controls, multiple sclerosis patients showed significantly lower normalized Chao1 diversity. Samples prepared in the same batch strongly co-clustered by F measure.

About this clonotype itself: The antigen is not known.

Libraries were made from TCR beta cDNA, and they carried unique molecular identifiers. TCRdb re-derived calls from the PCR reads in MiXCR, one entry per CDR3 protein. The profile shows about 760,000 distinct CDR3 sequences, 25% to 30% of them singletons. V dropped 4 bases and J dropped 5 bases, with 12 bases sitting between them. The CDR3 length is 14 residues. The J gene is TRBJ1-5, the V gene TRBV23-1, with D unclear. TRBV23-1 is labeled an ORF, and its function is uncertain. The source of this sequence is a girl aged 5-17 years with multiple sclerosis. Sequenced input: blood. CDR3: CASSLFLRDQPQHF. The DNA for the CDR3 is TGCGCCAGCAGTCTCTTCCTAAGGGATCAGCCCCAGCATTTT.